This T cell receptor beta chain was identified during a study of shared clonotypes between healthy human individuals. Findings of the study overall: Naive CD4 clonotype sharing across several donors was about 5.3%. Blood was the only sampled material, and tissue repertoires likely differ.

Naive CD8 isolation took CD45RO-negative cells positively selected for CCR7 and excluded terminally differentiated effector memory CD45RA+ cells. Points on this clone: The antigen is unknown.

This table comes from immunoSEQ multiplex PCR, and its TCRdb copy is limited to in-frame clones, with some not included. Of about 2 million clones detected, about 95% appear once; the ten largest clones hold under 1.5%. The CDR3 has 13 residues. V was cut by 4 bases and J by 1 base, with 8 bases left in between. Per germline, CDR1 SGHNT and CDR2 YYREEE (reference sequence). Sequenced material: naive CD8+ T cells sorted from blood. The rearrangement uses TRBV5-4 and TRBJ1-1; no firm D call. The TCR originated in a man between 18 and 35 years old in good health. The CDR3 reads CASSPVGNTEAFF. The CDR3 DNA follows: TGTGCCAGCAGCCCCGTAGGGAACACTGAAGCTTTCTTT.